This TCR beta chain was captured by sequencing in a study of regulatory T cells in long-lasting Graves disease. This clonotype was seen at least ten times. The antigen is undetermined. CDR3 regions were amplified by Arm-PCR using iRepertoire HTBI primers to build TCR beta libraries. TCRdb processed the multiplex PCR reads anew with MiXCR; each CDR3 protein has one entry. The sample lists 350,000 to 500,000 distinct CDR3 sequences, about a sixth occurring once. General study results and limits: Whereas 950 to 1,000 public clonotypes were shared by new patients, persistent patients shared more, at 2,500 to 3,500. Patients with persistent Graves' had lower TCR diversity than newly diagnosed patients.

Germline V gene lookup returns CDR1 SNHLY and CDR2 FYNNEI. The J segment lost 2 bases and the V segment lost 6 bases, leaving 8 bases of the junction unmatched. The length of the CDR3 is 16 residues. Time point noted: newly diagnosed GD, antithyroid drugs for less than 3 months. After RNA was extracted from PBMCs, the TCR library was made from it. This sample also appeared in a second study, on T cells in Graves' hyperthyroidism and ophthalmopathy. Turning to that study: Most expanded thyroid clonotypes above 0.001 also appeared in blood.

This TCR came from a woman aged 25-40 years with Graves disease. The sample was peripheral blood mononuclear cells (PBMCs), taken at new diagnosis, from a patient treated with antithyroid drugs. The gene calls are TRBV2 and TRBJ2-1, with 9 bases fitting TRBD2. The CDR3 spells CASRLAGPLPYNEQFF. The CDR3 DNA reads as TGTGCCAGCAGACTAGCGGGTCCTTTACCCTACAATGAGCAGTTCTTC.